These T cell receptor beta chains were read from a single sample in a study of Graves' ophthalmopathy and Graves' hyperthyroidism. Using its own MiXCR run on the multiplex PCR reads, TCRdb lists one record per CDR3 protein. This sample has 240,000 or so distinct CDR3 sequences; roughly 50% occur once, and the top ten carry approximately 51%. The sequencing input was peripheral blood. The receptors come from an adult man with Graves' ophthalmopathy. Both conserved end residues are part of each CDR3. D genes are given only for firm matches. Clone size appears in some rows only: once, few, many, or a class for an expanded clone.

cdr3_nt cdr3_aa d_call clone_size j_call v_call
TGCAGTGCTCCCCCCTACGGGGGGCACACCGGGGAGCTGTTTTTT CSAPPYGGHTGELFF . . TRBJ2-2 TRBV20-1
TGCAGTGCTAGTAAGAGACAGGGGAGTAGGAGCAATCAGCCCCAGCATTTT CSASKRQGSRSNQPQHF TRBD1 . TRBJ1-5 TRBV20-1
TGTGCCAGCAGTGCCTCCCTAGGGAGGACTGAAGCTTTCTTT CASSASLGRTEAFF . . TRBJ1-1 TRBV6-1
TGTGCCAGCGACTCGCGCTACGAGCAGTACTTC CASDSRYEQYF . few TRBJ2-7 TRBV28
TGTGCCAGCAGCCAAGGGACAGGGAAGACCCAGTACTTC CASSQGTGKTQYF TRBD1 . TRBJ2-5 TRBV14
TGCGCCAGCAGTTTGGCAGGGACAAACTATGGCTACACCTTC CASSLAGTNYGYTF . few TRBJ1-2 TRBV5-1
TGTGCCAGCAGCTCCAATCGACAGGGGGCTTCCTACGAGCAGTACTTC CASSSNRQGASYEQYF TRBD1 . TRBJ2-7 TRBV7-2
TGTGCCACACGGGAAGGGGGAAGGACCGGGGAGCTGTTTTTT CATREGGRTGELFF . few TRBJ2-2 TRBV2
TGCAGTGCTAGATGGGACGGACCAATTGGGACTAATCAGCCCCAGCATTTT CSARWDGPIGTNQPQHF . . TRBJ1-5 TRBV20-1
TGTGCCAGCAGTGTGTGGGACAGGCAGTATGGCTACACCTTC CASSVWDRQYGYTF TRBD1 . TRBJ1-2 TRBV2
TGTGCCAGCAGTTTACAGATGAACACTGAAGCTTTCTTT CASSLQMNTEAFF . many TRBJ1-1 TRBV7-9
TGTGCCAGCACGATGAACACTGAAGCTTTCTTT CASTMNTEAFF . many TRBJ1-1 TRBV13
TGTGCCAGTAGACCCTTGTCGTCTGGCTACACCTTC CASRPLSSGYTF . many TRBJ1-2 TRBV2
TGCAGCGGAAGGGACACCGACTATGGCTACACCTTC CSGRDTDYGYTF . . TRBJ1-2 TRBV29-1
TGTGCCAGCAGCGCTACGGGACAGGTTAATCAGCCCCAGCATTTT CASSATGQVNQPQHF TRBD1 . TRBJ1-5 TRBV9
TGTGCCAGCAGCTCCGGACAGCTCCGTGCCGGGGAGCTGTTTTTT CASSSGQLRAGELFF . few TRBJ2-2 TRBV7-9
TGCGCCAGCAGCCACAAACTAGCGGGAGGGCCCGCCCAGTACTTC CASSHKLAGGPAQYF TRBD2 . TRBJ2-5 TRBV4-1
TGCAGTGGGTATAACGGAGAAAAACTGTTTTTT CSGYNGEKLFF . few TRBJ1-4 TRBV20-1
TGTGCCAGCAGACCTGACAGGGCCAACGTCCTGACTTTC CASRPDRANVLTF . . TRBJ2-6 TRBV12-3/TRBV12-4
TGTGCCAGCAGCCCCCGGGACAGAATCTACGAGCAGTACTTC CASSPRDRIYEQYF TRBD1 . TRBJ2-7 TRBV12-3/TRBV12-4
TGCGCCAGCAGCCAACCCGGGACGCGAGAGACCCAGTACTTC CASSQPGTRETQYF . few TRBJ2-5 TRBV4-1
TGTGCCAGCAGCGCTTCCGGGACAGGAAATGAAAAACTGTTTTTT CASSASGTGNEKLFF TRBD1 few TRBJ1-4 TRBV9
TGTGCCAGCAGTTTATCCGTAGCGGGAGAAGGCGAGCAGTACTTC CASSLSVAGEGEQYF TRBD2 . TRBJ2-7 TRBV27
TGTGCCAGCAGCCTTTCATCCGCGGCGGACACTGAAGCTTTCTTT CASSLSSAADTEAFF . few TRBJ1-1 TRBV7-9
TGTGCCAGCAGACGAGGGCAATTAGGCGGGGAGCTGTTTTTT CASRRGQLGGELFF . . TRBJ2-2 TRBV25-1
TGTGCCAGCAGCGTAGGACTAGCGGGGGGTCGGGAGACCCAGTACTTC CASSVGLAGGRETQYF TRBD2 . TRBJ2-5 TRBV9
TGTGCCACCTCTCCCTCCAGGGGAGGCCAGCCCCAGCATTTT CATSPSRGGQPQHF . few TRBJ1-5 TRBV5-4
TGTGCCAGCAGTGGGGGACAGGGCCTTAATTCACCCCTCCACTTT CASSGGQGLNSPLHF TRBD1 . TRBJ1-6 TRBV25-1
TGTGCCAGCACCTTCCCCGGGACGGAGGCGCCCTACACCTTC CASTFPGTEAPYTF . few TRBJ1-2 TRBV5-4
TGCGCCAGCGGATCACCTCAGGGCGGAGATGGCTACACCTTC CASGSPQGGDGYTF . few TRBJ1-2 TRBV5-8
TGTGCCAGCAGCTCCCTCTCGGGGGACACTGAAGCTTTCTTT CASSSLSGDTEAFF . few TRBJ1-1 TRBV7-9
TGTGCCACCAGTGATGCCTCGGCCAGGGGGCCCTACGAGCAGTACTTC CATSDASARGPYEQYF TRBD1 . TRBJ2-7 TRBV24-1
TGCGCCAGCAGCCAAGAACAGGGGGCAGGCTACGAGCAGTACTTC CASSQEQGAGYEQYF TRBD1 once TRBJ2-7 TRBV4-1
TGTGCCAGCAGTCTACTCCCCGGGAGGTACGAAAAACTGTTTTTT CASSLLPGRYEKLFF . few TRBJ1-4 TRBV2
TGTGCCACCAGTGTCCCCTTAGCGGGAGGTGGTCTCATTCAGCATTTT CATSVPLAGGGLIQHF . . TRBJ1-5 TRBV24-1
TGTGCCAGCAGCCCCCGCAGCACCGGGGAGCTGTTTTTT CASSPRSTGELFF . many TRBJ2-2 TRBV6-4
TGTGCCAGCAGCTTATTTTCAGGAAGGGATTACGAGCAGTACTTC CASSLFSGRDYEQYF . . TRBJ2-7 TRBV7-2
TGTGCCAGCAGGGTCGCTGGAAACACCATATATTTT CASRVAGNTIYF . . TRBJ1-3 TRBV2
TGTGCCAGCAGCTTACAGCTATTCCAAGAGACCCAGTACTTC CASSLQLFQETQYF . . TRBJ2-5 TRBV7-2
TGTGCCAGCAGTTCCATCACAGATAACTCTGGAAACACCATATATTTT CASSSITDNSGNTIYF . . TRBJ1-3 TRBV10-3
TGTGCCAGCAGTTTAGCGGGCGCGGGAGAGACCCAGTACTTC CASSLAGAGETQYF TRBD2 . TRBJ2-5 TRBV7-2
TGTGCCAGCAGTGGGACTAGGTCCTACAATGAGCAGTACTTC CASSGTRSYNEQYF TRBD2 . TRBJ2-7 TRBV2
TGTGCCAGTAGTATTATCTCAGGGGACACCGGGGAGCTGTTTTTT CASSIISGDTGELFF . . TRBJ2-2 TRBV19
TGCAGTGCTAGGAGGGCTTACAGCACTGAAGCTTTCTTT CSARRAYSTEAFF . . TRBJ1-1 TRBV20-1
TGCAGTGCTAGAGATACCCGAGTGTATGGCTACACCTTC CSARDTRVYGYTF . . TRBJ1-2 TRBV20-1
TGCAGTGCTATCCGACAGAACACTGAAGCTTTCTTT CSAIRQNTEAFF . . TRBJ1-1 TRBV20-1
TGTGCCATCAGTGCGGAGGGTCCAAGGTCACCCCTCCACTTT CAISAEGPRSPLHF . many TRBJ1-6 TRBV10-3
TGTGCCAGCAGTGTTAGTCGACAGGAACTCGGCTACACCTTC CASSVSRQELGYTF . . TRBJ1-2 TRBV2
TGTGCCAGCGGACCCTTATCAGGGTTCTACGAGCAGTACTTC CASGPLSGFYEQYF . . TRBJ2-7 TRBV11-2
TGCAGTGCTGGCCAGACAGGGAGCTCCTATAATTCACCCCTCCACTTT CSAGQTGSSYNSPLHF TRBD1 . TRBJ1-6 TRBV20-1
TGTGCCAGCAGCCAGGGGAGGGTCCGTGAAGCTTTCTTT CASSQGRVREAFF . . TRBJ1-1 TRBV5-4
TGTGCCATCAGTGACCGACAGGGCGCCTACGAGCAGTACTTC CAISDRQGAYEQYF TRBD1 many TRBJ2-7 TRBV10-3
TGTGCCAGCAGTCCCGGGGACAGAGTACCCAATAGGGGCTACGAGCAGTACTTC CASSPGDRVPNRGYEQYF TRBD1 . TRBJ2-7 TRBV12-3/TRBV12-4
TGCGCCAGCACCAAAATGGGACAGGTGCCCGACGAGCAGTACTTC CASTKMGQVPDEQYF TRBD1 . TRBJ2-7 TRBV5-1